The next 27 T cell receptor beta chains were all read from a single sample in a study of blood T cell repertoires in COVID-19. The repertoire was sequenced with immunoSEQ multiplex PCR; TCRdb's copy has only in-frame clones and lacks some. Among a few hundred thousand clones, 65% to 85% were seen once, and the ten largest hold 3% to 4%. The specimen was PBMCs or T cells enriched from blood (not recorded which). Receptors were obtained from a woman aged 60-70 years who had recovered from COVID-19.

This clone is a singleton in its sample. The chain employs TRBV10-1 and TRBJ2-7; D not resolved. Trimming stripped 8 bases from V and 2 bases from J, with 10 bases between. The germline V gene has CDR1 WNHNN and CDR2 SYGVQD (reference sequence). This CDR3 is 12 amino acids long. CDR3 loop: CASGTAAYEQYF. The CDR3 nucleotides are TGCGCCAGCGGCACAGCCGCCTACGAGCAGTACTTC.

This clone was detected a few times. The rearrangement joins TRBV2 to TRBJ2-3; 12 nucleotides line up with TRBD2. V shed 7 bases, J shed 1 base, and the junction held 15 bases outside the gene matches. The CDR3 is 19 residues long. Germline V gives CDR1 SNHLY, CDR2 FYNNEI. CDR3 DNA: TGTGCCAGCATCCTCCCTGGGCTAGCGGGAGGGCCCGGCACAGATACGCAGTATTTT. Translation: CASILPGLAGGPGTDTQYF.

The J gene is TRBJ2-7, the V gene TRBV14, with TRBD2 matching 9 bases. The CDR3 is 14 amino acids. In germline, CDR1 is SGHDN, CDR2 FVKESK. Trimming removed 3 bases from V and 2 bases from J; junction bases left unmatched: 2. CDR3 in amino acids: CASSQVAGAYEQYF. DNA of the CDR3: TGTGCCAGCAGCCAGGTAGCGGGAGCCTACGAGCAGTACTTC.

The rearrangement uses TRBV29-1 and TRBJ1-5; D remains ambiguous. CDR1 is SQVTM and CDR2 is ANQGSEA in the germline V gene. V shed 4 bases and J shed 3 bases, with 7 bases lying between them. The CDR3 is 12 residues long. The CDR3 loop reads CSVGETNQPQHF. In nucleotides, the CDR3 is TGCAGCGTTGGGGAGACCAATCAGCCCCAGCATTTT.

This clone was seen only once. The rearrangement joins TRBV27 to TRBJ2-7; 7 nucleotides line up with TRBD1. The trim removed 4 bases at V and 2 bases at J, leaving 5 bases unmatched. This CDR3 has 14 residues. Per germline, CDR1 MNHEY and CDR2 SMNVEV (reference sequence). CDR3 nucleotide sequence: TGTGCCAGCAGTTCCTGGGACAGACCCTACGAGCAGTACTTC. It is translated as CASSSWDRPYEQYF.

The sample holds one count of this clone. The genes are TRBV19 and TRBJ2-6; the D gene is possibly TRBD1 (5 bases). Germline values: CDR1 LNHDA, CDR2 SQIVND (reference sequence). V gave up 3 bases and J gave up 2 bases, with 8 bases separating them. The CDR3 contains 15 residues. The CDR3 DNA is TGTGCCAGTAGTATTGGGGCGGCTGGGGCCAACGTCCTGACTTTC. This translates into CASSIGAAGANVLTF.

Here the CDR3 DNA reads TGCGCCAGCAGCCAAGAGGTAGCGGGGGGTGTAGATACGCAGTATTTT. Amino acids: CASSQEVAGGVDTQYF. The chain combines TRBV4-3 with TRBJ2-3; 10 nucleotides agree with TRBD2. Germline V gene data show CDR1 as LGHNA and CDR2 as YSLEER. CDR3 length: 16 amino acids. The V gene end was trimmed by 0 bases and the J gene end by 5 bases; junction bases not matched to a gene: 5.

The chain recombines TRBV6-5 with TRBJ2-3, with TRBD1 as a possible D gene (5 bases). Germline CDR1 and CDR2: MNHEY and SVGAGI. The V end lost 7 bases, the J end lost 5 bases, and 13 bases lay between the germline ends. This CDR3 spans 13 amino acids. CDR3 protein: CASTPSGLDTQYF. In DNA form, the CDR3 reads TGTGCCAGCACCCCGTCAGGGTTAGATACGCAGTATTTT.

The chain links TRBV2 to TRBJ2-7; D call uncertain. The germline V gene encodes CDR1 SNHLY and CDR2 FYNNEI. The CDR3 covers 14 residues. V lost 7 bases, J lost 1 base, and 14 bases lay in between. The DNA for the CDR3 is TGTGCCAGCAAAATAGGCGGTAATTCCTACGAGCAGTACTTC. Its translation: CASKIGGNSYEQYF.

The chain links TRBV7-3 to TRBJ2-2; TRBD1 matches 7 bases. CDR1 and CDR2 from the germline V gene are SGHTA and FQGTGA. This CDR3 has 16 residues. Trimming removed 0 bases from V and 1 base from J; junction bases left unmatched: 2. Here the CDR3 DNA reads TGTGCCAGCAGCTTAACCGGGACAGTGAACACCGGGGAGCTGTTTTTT. Encoded protein: CASSLTGTVNTGELFF. The variable domain in full, completed from reference TRBV7-3 and TRBJ2-2, reads GAGVSQTPSNKVTEKGKYVELRCDPISGHTALYWYRQSLGQGPEFLIYFQGTGAADDSGLPNDRFFAVRPEGSVSTLKIQRTERGDSAVYLCASSLTGTVNTGELFFGEGSRLTVL.

This chain connects TRBV11-3 to TRBJ2-5, with TRBD2 matching over 7 bases. V was clipped by 5 bases and J by 3 bases; unmatched bases: 6. Per germline, CDR1 SGHNT and CDR2 YENEEA. CDR3 length: 14 amino acids. CDR3 sequence (DNA): TGTGCCAGCAGCCGAAGGGCGGGGGAAGAGACCCAGTACTTC. Protein: CASSRRAGEETQYF.

The chain combines TRBV9 with TRBJ2-1, with D possibly TRBD2 on 6 matching bases. V was pared by 4 bases and J by 4 bases, with 15 bases between. Germline V gene data show CDR1 as SGDLS and CDR2 as YYNGEE. The CDR3 runs to 15 residues. DNA for the CDR3: TGTGCCAGCAGCCCAGAAGGGACTCTTTACAATGAGCAGTTCTTC. It translates to CASSPEGTLYNEQFF. Full variable domain (missing parts from reference TRBV9 and TRBJ2-1): DSGVTQTPKHLITATGQRVTLRCSPRSGDLSVYWYQQSLDQGLQFLIQYYNGEERAKGNILERFSAQQFPDLHSELNLSSLELGDSALYFCASSPEGTLYNEQFFGPGTRLTVL.

The V gene is TRBV12-3 or TRBV12-4, the J gene TRBJ1-2, with TRBD1 as a possible D gene (5 bases). CDR3 size: 13 residues. V lost 0 bases, J lost 7 bases, and 9 bases lay in between. The CDR3 DNA reads TGTGCCAGCAGTTTAGCCAGGGCTAGTGGCTACACCTTC. The encoded protein is CASSLARASGYTF.

The chain joins TRBV5-1 to TRBJ1-4; TRBD1 is a possible D gene (6 bases). CDR3 size: 15 residues. Trimming left V 3 bases short and J 7 bases short, with 16 bases between. Germline lookup yields CDR1 SGHRS and CDR2 YFSETQ. The CDR3 loop reads CASSWAGDSREKLFF. CDR3 nucleotide sequence: TGCGCCAGCAGCTGGGCAGGGGATTCGCGTGAAAAACTGTTTTTT. Using reference TRBV5-1 and TRBJ1-4 for the parts outside the CDR3, the full variable domain is KAGVTQTPRYLIKTRGQQVTLSCSPISGHRSVSWYQQTPGQGLQFLFEYFSETQRNKGNFPGRFSGRQFSNSRSEMNVSTLELGDSALYLCASSWAGDSREKLFFGSGTQLSVL.

This CDR3 is CASSALLTGVNSGELFF. In DNA, the CDR3 is TGTGCCAGCAGCGCCCTATTAACGGGGGTAAACTCCGGGGAGCTGTTTTTT. The chain is built from TRBV9 and TRBJ2-2; possible D gene TRBD2, 6 bases. The CDR3 contains 17 residues. Germline CDR1 and CDR2: SGDLS and YYNGEE. The ends were cut back, 3 bases at V and 6 bases at J, with 21 bases in the middle.

The chain joins TRBV11-3 to TRBJ1-1, with D hard to call. The CDR3 has 14 amino acids. Germline CDR1 SGHNT, CDR2 YENEEA. Trimming took 1 base from V and 5 from J, leaving 11 bases between them. CDR3 DNA sequence: TGTGCCAGCAGCTTAGCTGGGGAGAAGACTGAAGCTTTCTTT. This translates into CASSLAGEKTEAFF.

The rearrangement uses TRBV12-3 or TRBV12-4 and TRBJ1-2; no firm D call. The CDR3 extends over 13 amino acids. V lost 3 bases and J lost 6, with 11 bases in between. The CDR3: CASSFGSRDGYTF. CDR3 in DNA: TGTGCCAGCAGTTTCGGCAGCCGGGATGGCTACACCTTC.

This clone has just one count. The chain is built from TRBV5-6 and TRBJ2-1; D is ambiguous. CDR1 is SGHDT and CDR2 is YYEEEE in the germline V gene. The V and J ends lost 4 bases and 6 bases respectively, with 8 bases between them. The CDR3 runs to 12 residues. The CDR3 is CASSGQINEQFF. As DNA, the CDR3 is TGTGCCAGCAGCGGGCAGATCAATGAGCAGTTCTTC. The whole variable domain, remainder taken from reference TRBV5-6 and TRBJ2-1, is DAGVTQSPTHLIKTRGQQVTLRCSPKSGHDTVSWYQQALGQGPQFIFQYYEEEERQRGNFPDRFSGHQFPNYSSELNVNALLLGDSALYLCASSGQINEQFFGPGTRLTVL.

Here the CDR3 reads CASSPGLAGVLPPTIYEQYF. The DNA for the CDR3 is TGTGCCAGCAGCCCGGGACTAGCGGGAGTCTTACCTCCCACAATCTACGAGCAGTACTTC. This sequence joins TRBV7-6 and TRBJ2-7; 14 bases line up with TRBD2. V shed 5 bases and J 3 bases; nucleotides not matched to a gene: 18. In germline, CDR1 is SGHVS, CDR2 FNYEAQ. The length of the CDR3 is 20 residues.

This clone showed up just a few times. The chain is built from TRBV3-1 (or the pseudogene TRBV3-2) and TRBJ2-1; 9 nucleotides agree with TRBD1. CDR1 LGHDT and CDR2 YNNKEL come from the germline V gene (reference sequence). V gave up 6 bases and J gave up 5 bases; unmatched junction bases: 8. The CDR3 sequence is 15 residues long. The CDR3 protein is CASRLGQGLHNEQFF. The CDR3 DNA reads TGTGCCAGCAGACTTGGACAGGGGCTCCACAATGAGCAGTTCTTC.

The chain uses TRBV6-5 and TRBJ2-7, with a tentative D call TRBD1 (5 bases). V lost 7 bases and J lost 0, with 13 bases in between. This CDR3 is built from 14 residues. CDR1 and CDR2 (germline): MNHEY, SVGAGI. The CDR3 loop reads CASMGQGSSYEQYF. The CDR3 coding sequence is TGTGCCAGCATGGGCCAGGGAAGCTCCTACGAGCAGTACTTC.

The chain combines TRBV9 with TRBJ2-3; 9 bases are shared with TRBD2. The V gene's germline CDR1 is SGDLS and CDR2 YYNGEE. J lost 0 bases, V lost 6 bases, and 2 bases had no gene match. The CDR3 length is 14 residues. This chain's CDR3 is CASNSGRSTDTQYF. DNA of the CDR3: TGTGCCAGCAATAGCGGGAGAAGCACAGATACGCAGTATTTT.

V usage is TRBV3-1 (or the pseudogene TRBV3-2) and J usage is TRBJ2-1; 7 bases line up with TRBD2. Trimming took 0 bases from V and 6 from J; bases not matched to a gene: 5. Germline assignment: CDR1 LGHDT and CDR2 YNNKEL (reference sequence). This CDR3 is 15 amino acids long. CDR3 bases: TGTGCCAGCAGCCAAGATTGGGGAGGGAGCAATGAGCAGTTCTTC. This gives the protein CASSQDWGGSNEQFF.

J is TRBJ2-4 and V is TRBV4-2; possible D gene TRBD2, 7 bases. The CDR3 loop spans 16 amino acids. Germline CDR1 LGHNA, CDR2 YNFKEQ. The V and J ends lost 3 bases and 9 bases respectively, with 21 bases between them. CDR3 sequence: CASSQVGRGGVVIQYF. The CDR3, as DNA: TGTGCCAGCAGCCAGGTGGGAAGGGGGGGAGTTGTCATTCAGTACTTC.

The V and J genes are TRBV5-1 and TRBJ2-2; TRBD2 agrees at 12 bases. Trimming at V came to 4 bases and at J to 6 bases, leaving 4 bases not matched to a gene. The CDR3 consists of 15 residues. CDR1 SGHRS and CDR2 YFSETQ come from the germline V gene. The CDR3 bases are TGCGCCAGCAGCCGGACTAGCGGGGTTTCCGGGGAGCTGTTTTTT. Protein: CASSRTSGVSGELFF.

The chain has TRBV6-5 and TRBJ2-7, with D tentatively TRBD2 (5 bases). Germline values: CDR1 MNHEY, CDR2 SVGAGI. The CDR3 totals 15 residues. V lost 0 bases and J 2 bases, leaving 11 bases between the germline ends. CDR3 region: CASSYSSRGTYEQYF. CDR3 bases: TGTGCCAGCAGTTACTCGAGTCGGGGAACCTACGAGCAGTACTTC.

The V gene is TRBV10-3, the J gene TRBJ2-5, with D possibly TRBD1 on 7 matching bases. The V and J ends lost 2 bases and 4 bases respectively, with 23 bases between them. Per germline, CDR1 ENHRY and CDR2 SYGVKD. The CDR3 has 18 residues. CDR3 nucleotides: TGTGCCATCAGTGAGCGAGCACAGGGGCGCGGGATAGGAGAGACCCAGTACTTC. Translating gives CAISERAQGRGIGETQYF.